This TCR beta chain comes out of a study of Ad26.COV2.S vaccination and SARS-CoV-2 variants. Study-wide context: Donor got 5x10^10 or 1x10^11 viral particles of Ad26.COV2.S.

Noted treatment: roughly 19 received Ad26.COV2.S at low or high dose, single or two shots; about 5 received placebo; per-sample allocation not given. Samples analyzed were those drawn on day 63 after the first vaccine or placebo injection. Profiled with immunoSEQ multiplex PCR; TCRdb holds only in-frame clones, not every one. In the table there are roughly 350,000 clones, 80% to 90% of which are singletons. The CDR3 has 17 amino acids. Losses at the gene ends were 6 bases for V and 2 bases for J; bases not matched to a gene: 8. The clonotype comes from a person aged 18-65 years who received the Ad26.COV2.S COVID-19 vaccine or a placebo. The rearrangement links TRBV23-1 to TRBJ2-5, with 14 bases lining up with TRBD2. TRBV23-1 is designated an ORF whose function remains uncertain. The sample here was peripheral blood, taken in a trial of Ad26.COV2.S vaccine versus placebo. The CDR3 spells CASRPGTSGREQETQYF. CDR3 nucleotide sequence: TGCGCCAGCAGACCCGGGACTAGCGGGAGAGAACAAGAGACCCAGTACTTC.